This entry lists 15 T cell receptor beta chains sequenced from one sample in a study of CD8+ T cells in alopecia areata. Following extraction, RNA underwent reverse transcription to cDNA, which served as the sequencing template. Method: immunoSEQ multiplex PCR; TCRdb's copy keeps in-frame clones and lacks some. Among about 60,000 clones listed, about 45% were seen once. Treatment reported: oral pan-JAK inhibitor, 5-10 mg twice daily. The sample in question was CD8+ T cells sorted from blood, obtained at approximately week 36, from a patient treated with tofacitinib. These receptors came from a human donor with alopecia areata.

This sequence joins TRBV4-3 and TRBJ2-2; TRBD1 aligns across 8 bases. The CDR3 extends over 15 amino acids. J was trimmed by 3 bases and V by 4 bases; bases with no gene match: 4. Germline-derived CDR1 and CDR2 are LGHNA and YSLEER. The CDR3, as DNA: TGCGCCAGCAGCCCAGGGACAGGACACACCGGGGAGCTGTTTTTT. Protein: CASSPGTGHTGELFF.

Regarding this clone: An end of the junction differs from the germline gene, which may be a read error. The genes are TRBV19 and TRBJ2-3; D might be TRBD1 (5 bases). Germline V gene sequence: CDR1 LNHDA, CDR2 SQIVND (reference sequence). The CDR3 is 10 amino acids. CDR3 loop: CACRGDTQYF. CDR3 nucleotides: TGTGCCTGTAGGGGTGATACGCAGTATTTT.

The genes are TRBV7-9 and TRBJ2-5, with D perhaps TRBD2 (5 bases). The CDR3 covers 16 residues. The germline V gene has CDR1 SEHNR and CDR2 FQNEAQ (reference sequence). V lost 7 bases to trimming and J lost 3 bases, with 21 bases between them. The CDR3 region has the DNA TGTGCCAGCACCAAAAGCGCGGGTCCCTCGAAAGAGACCCAGTACTTC. Its translation is CASTKSAGPSKETQYF.

This clone has just a few counts. J is TRBJ2-6 and V is TRBV14; D not certain. CDR1 is SGHDN, CDR2 FVKESK, per germline. The V end was cut by 2 bases, the J end by 4 bases, with 9 bases between. The CDR3 runs to 15 residues. The CDR3 sequence: CASSQSGQGANVLTF. CDR3 DNA sequence: TGTGCCAGCAGCCAAAGTGGGCAAGGGGCCAACGTCCTGACTTTC.

The gene calls are TRBV7-9 and TRBJ2-1, with 8 bases matching TRBD2. CDR3 length: 17 amino acids. V shed 4 bases, J shed 7 bases, and the junction held 15 bases outside the gene matches. Germline V gene lookup returns CDR1 SEHNR and CDR2 FQNEAQ (reference sequence). CDR3 nucleotides: TGTGCCAGCAGCTCCGGACTAGCCGGCACAGGTTGGAATGAGCAGTTCTTC. It specifies CASSSGLAGTGWNEQFF. The full variable domain, its missing parts supplied by reference TRBV7-9 and TRBJ2-1, is DTGVSQNPRHKITKRGQNVTFRCDPISEHNRLYWYRQTLGQGPEFLTYFQNEAQLEKSRLLSDRFSAERPKGSFSTLEIQRTEQGDSAMYLCASSSGLAGTGWNEQFFGPGTRLTVL.

This rearrangement joins TRBV25-1 to TRBJ1-2, with D possibly TRBD1 on 6 matching bases. Trimming cost V 1 base and J 3 bases, with 18 bases left between them. Germline loops: CDR1 MGHDK, CDR2 SYGVNS. The CDR3 spans 17 residues. CDR3 in amino acids: CASSESISQGLDYGYTF. The CDR3 DNA sequence: TGTGCCAGCAGTGAATCGATTTCCCAGGGGCTGGACTATGGCTACACCTTC.

A note on this clone: A far larger clone is only one base removed, so a read error is likely. Distinct nucleotide sequences in the sample also encode this CDR3. This chain joins TRBV4-2 and TRBJ2-7; TRBD2 matches 7 bases. Germline lookup yields CDR1 LGHNA and CDR2 YNFKEQ. The trim removed 1 base at V and 9 bases at J, leaving 18 bases unmatched. The CDR3 has 17 residues. The CDR3, as DNA: TGTGCCAGCAGCCAAGTAGCCCTCGGGACGGGGGGTTTGGGGCAGTACTTC. Amino acids: CASSQVALGTGGLGQYF.

The chain employs TRBV30 and TRBJ1-2; 8 nucleotides line up with TRBD1. V gave up 6 bases and J gave up 3 bases; unmatched junction bases: 3. This CDR3 comprises 12 residues. The germline V gene has CDR1 GTSNPN and CDR2 SVGIG (reference sequence). The CDR3 protein is CACTTGDYGYTF. The DNA of the CDR3 is TGTGCCTGCACGACAGGGGACTATGGCTACACCTTC.

This clone has a handful of counts. The chain is built from TRBV28 and TRBJ1-1; TRBD1 aligns across 8 bases. CDR3 size: 15 residues. Germline lookup yields CDR1 MDHEN and CDR2 SYDVKM. Trimming at V came to 3 bases and at J to 3 bases, leaving 6 bases not matched to a gene. The CDR3 coding sequence is TGTGCCAGCAGTTTGGCAGGGGGCTTGGACACTGAAGCTTTCTTT. Protein product: CASSLAGGLDTEAFF.

The V call is TRBV15, the J call TRBJ1-1, with D possibly being TRBD1 (5 bases). Germline lookup yields CDR1 LNHNV and CDR2 YYDKDF (reference sequence). The V end was cut by 3 bases, the J end by 6 bases, with 14 bases between. This CDR3 has 14 amino acids. CDR3 sequence (DNA): TGTGCCACCAGCAGTGTTGGGGGTAGTGCTGAAGCTTTCTTT. Translating gives CATSSVGGSAEAFF. Full variable domain (outside the CDR3, taken from reference TRBV15 and TRBJ1-1): DAMVIQNPRYQVTQFGKPVTLSCSQTLNHNVMYWYQQKSSQAPKLLFHYYDKDFNNEADTPDNFQSRRPNTSFCFLDIRSPGLGDTAMYLCATSSVGGSAEAFFGQGTRLTVV.

The V and J genes are TRBV11-1 and TRBJ2-3; unclear D gene. The CDR3 runs to 11 residues. V lost 3 bases and J 6 bases, leaving 4 bases between the germline ends. Looked up from germline, CDR1 is SGHAT and CDR2 is FQDESV (reference sequence). The CDR3 spells CASSFSDTQYF. Here the CDR3 DNA reads TGTGCCAGCAGCTTTTCTGATACGCAGTATTTT.

The sample holds a few counts of this clone. V is TRBV6-1 and J is TRBJ2-7; D is undetermined. CDR1 MNHNS and CDR2 SASEGT come from the germline V gene. With 0 bases removed from V and 9 bases from J, the gap between germline ends came to 9 bases. The CDR3 consists of 12 residues. The CDR3 region is CASSEAGGMQYF. The CDR3 nucleotides are TGTGCCAGCAGTGAAGCAGGCGGAATGCAGTACTTC.

In DNA form, the CDR3 reads TGTGCCTTCAGGACGGATCTGGATACGCAGTATTTT. Amino acid sequence: CAFRTDLDTQYF. This chain joins TRBV6-1 and TRBJ2-3; D is ambiguous. The V and J ends lost 11 bases and 6 bases respectively, with 15 bases between them. The CDR3 covers 12 residues. Germline V gene data show CDR1 as MNHNS and CDR2 as SASEGT.

This clone is a singleton in its sample. This chain uses TRBV6-5 with TRBJ2-3; D is possibly TRBD2 (6 bases). The CDR3 contains 14 residues. Germline CDR1 is MNHEY and CDR2 is SVGAGI. Trimming took 4 bases from V and 0 from J, leaving 8 bases between them. As DNA, the CDR3 is TGTGCCAGCAGTTGGAGGGGTAGCACAGATACGCAGTATTTT. Its protein is CASSWRGSTDTQYF.

In this sample, this clone turned up a few times. The chain recombines TRBV15 with TRBJ2-5; TRBD1 is a possible D gene (6 bases). Trimming left V 0 bases short and J 1 base short, with 9 bases between. This CDR3 contains 15 residues. Germline V lookup: CDR1 LNHNV, CDR2 YYDKDF (reference sequence). The CDR3 region has the DNA TGTGCCACCAGCAGAGAACTGACAGGCCAAGAGACCCAGTACTTC. Encoded protein: CATSRELTGQETQYF. Together with reference TRBV15 and TRBJ2-5, the CDR3 gives the full variable domain: DAMVIQNPRYQVTQFGKPVTLSCSQTLNHNVMYWYQQKSSQAPKLLFHYYDKDFNNEADTPDNFQSRRPNTSFCFLDIRSPGLGDTAMYLCATSRELTGQETQYFGPGTRLLVL.